The clone carrying this T cell receptor beta chain was counted between two and nine times. The target antigen is unknown. These data come from a study of stem cell transplantation in POMP-related autoinflammatory disease. On the study more broadly: Before transplant: CD4+ naive skewing, low CD8+ proportions, reduced cytokine secretion. DNA chimerism showed 100% graft donor engraftment of neutrophils and platelets through one year. Study outcomes and limitations: In PRAID patients, the number of distinct TRB V-J gene pairings was restricted.

Some clones are missing from TCRdb's copy, which holds only in-frame ones; the method was immunoSEQ multiplex PCR. The sample includes some 68,000 clones, roughly 90% of them seen just once. PRAID featured prominent immunodeficiency. V lost 7 bases to trimming and J lost 1 base, with 7 bases between them. The length of the CDR3 is 11 residues. CDR1 and CDR2 (germline): SQVTM, ANQGSEA. This TCR was recovered from a human patient with POMP-related autoinflammation and immune dysregulation (PRAID). The graft donor may account for some of the T cells. Sample: CD4+ T cells from PBMCs, taken after stem cell transplantation. The V gene is TRBV29-1, the J gene TRBJ1-2; unclear D gene. For the CDR3, the DNA is TGCAGCGCAGTGGTTAACTATGGCTACACCTTC. Protein product: CSAVVNYGYTF. Complete variable domain (other parts from reference TRBV29-1 and TRBJ1-2): SAVISQKPSRDICQRGTSLTIQCQVDSQVTMMFWYRQQPGQSLTLIATANQGSEATYESGFVIDKFPISRPNLTFSTLTVSNMSPEDSSIYLCSAVVNYGYTFGSGTRLTVV.